These T cell receptor beta chains were read from a single sample in a study of metastatic and nonmetastatic thyroid tumors. With MiXCR, TCRdb reprocessed the PCR reads. The sample shows approximately 35,000 clones, 15% to 20% of them seen only once. The specimen was blood. These receptors all stem from a male donor with papillary thyroid cancer or a benign thyroid nodule (not recorded which). Some clones in this sample may be carry-over from other donors' samples. The CDR3 runs from the conserved cysteine through the conserved F or W. The D gene is left open where the match is weak. Size is omitted from some rows. Given values are once, few, many or a class for expanded clones.

cdr3_aa cdr3_nt v_call d_call j_call clone_size cdr3_length
CASSKACPTDTQYF TGTGCCAGTAGTAAGGCGTGCCCCACAGATACGCAGTATTTT TRBV19 NA TRBJ2-3 NA 14
CASRKHKEGRLNEQFF TGTGCCAGCAGGAAACACAAGGAGGGCCGTCTCAATGAGCAGTTCTTC TRBV28 NA TRBJ2-1 few 16
CASSIAGGPSYEQFF TGTGCCAGTAGTATAGCGGGAGGGCCGAGCTATGAGCAGTTCTTC TRBV19 TRBD2 TRBJ2-1 many 15
CASSVGGTGVAGELFF TGTGCCAGCAGCGTAGGAGGGACAGGGGTCGCCGGGGAGCTGTTTTTT TRBV9 TRBD1 TRBJ2-2 many 16
CASSLSQGGELFF TGTGCTAGCAGCTTAAGCCAGGGGGGGGAGCTGTTTTTT TRBV7-7 NA TRBJ2-2 once 13
CASKSSGAACGELFF TGTGCCAGCAAATCCAGCGGGGCGGCGTGCGGGGAGCTGTTTTTT TRBV6-1 TRBD2 TRBJ2-2 few 15
CASSDVVSGRGHEQFF TGCGCCAGCAGTGACGTCGTTAGCGGGAGAGGGCATGAGCAGTTCTTC TRBV10-2 TRBD2 TRBJ2-1 NA 16
CASRPGHNTEAFF TGTGCCAGCAGGCCTGGACATAACACTGAAGCTTTCTTT TRBV12-3/TRBV12-4 NA TRBJ1-1 few 13
CAIILDLYEQYF TGTGCCATCATCTTAGATCTTTACGAGCAGTACTTC TRBV11-3 NA TRBJ2-7 NA 12
CSAPGRGVEQYF TGCAGTGCCCCCGGACGAGGTGTCGAGCAGTACTTC TRBV20-1 NA TRBJ2-7 many 12
CASSLGQGRAEAFF TGTGCCAGCAGCTTAGGACAGGGTCGGGCTGAAGCTTTCTTT TRBV5-8 TRBD1 TRBJ1-1 many 14
CAWSIRTGYTEAFF TGTGCCTGGAGTATCAGGACAGGGTACACTGAAGCTTTCTTT TRBV30 TRBD1 TRBJ1-1 many 14
CASSLRQGSSYEQYF TGTGCCAGCAGCTTAAGGCAGGGGAGCTCCTACGAGCAGTACTTC TRBV7-9 NA TRBJ2-7 NA 15
CASSESINGVEQYF TGCGCCAGCAGTGAGTCAATAAATGGGGTCGAGCAGTACTTC TRBV10-1 NA TRBJ2-7 few 14
CASSIVFYEQYF TGTGCCAGCAGCATAGTTTTCTACGAGCAGTACTTC TRBV3-1 NA TRBJ2-7 many 12
CASSDGSRDGELFF TGTGCCAGCAGTGATGGGAGCAGGGACGGGGAGCTGTTTTTT TRBV2 NA TRBJ2-2 NA 14
CASSRGDRDFYNEQFF TGCGCCAGCAGCCGGGGGGACAGGGATTTCTACAATGAGCAGTTCTTC TRBV5-1 TRBD1 TRBJ2-1 NA 16
CSVEDYRVYNEQFF TGCAGCGTTGAAGATTACAGGGTTTACAATGAGCAGTTCTTC TRBV29-1 NA TRBJ2-1 many 14
CASRQFDTQYF TGTGCCAGCAGGCAGTTTGATACGCAGTATTTT TRBV3-1 NA TRBJ2-3 many 11
CASRPITGGSNQPQHF TGTGCCAGCAGACCTATTACAGGGGGGAGCAATCAGCCCCAGCATTTT TRBV6-1 TRBD1 TRBJ1-5 many 16
CASSLRDGNYGYTF TGCGCCAGCAGCTTGCGGGACGGGAACTATGGCTACACCTTC TRBV5-1 NA TRBJ1-2 NA 14
CASSLRGQSSYGYTF TGTGCCAGCAGTTTAAGGGGACAGTCTTCCTATGGCTACACCTTC TRBV12-3/TRBV12-4 TRBD1 TRBJ1-2 NA 15
CASSFADPGLAGDTQYF TGTGCCAGCAGCTTCGCCGATCCGGGACTAGCGGGAGATACGCAGTATTTT TRBV7-8 TRBD2 TRBJ2-3 many 17
CASSLGAGFGAGELFF TGTGCCAGCAGCTTAGGGGCGGGTTTTGGCGCCGGGGAGCTGTTTTTT TRBV11-1 NA TRBJ2-2 NA 16
CATSREIGVRTTDTQYF TGTGCCACCAGCAGAGAGATAGGCGTCCGAACCACAGATACGCAGTATTTT TRBV15 NA TRBJ2-3 many 17
CASSLAFSSGINQPQHF TGTGCCAGCAGCTTAGCTTTTTCTTCAGGGATCAATCAGCCCCAGCATTTT TRBV11-1 NA TRBJ1-5 many 17
CASSQTGGYEQYF TGCGCCAGCAGCCAAACGGGGGGCTACGAGCAGTACTTC TRBV4-1 TRBD2 TRBJ2-7 many 13
CASSLNTDTEAFF TGTGCCAGCAGCTTAAATACCGACACTGAAGCTTTCTTT TRBV11-2 NA TRBJ1-1 many 13
CASSFPGDQGQPQHF TGTGCCAGCAGTTTTCCCGGGGACCAGGGGCAGCCCCAGCATTTT TRBV28 NA TRBJ1-5 many 15
CASRSGTYSGELFF TGTGCCAGCAGGTCCGGCACGTACAGCGGGGAGCTGTTTTTT TRBV6-1 NA TRBJ2-2 NA 14
CASRDSLEDYTF TGTGCCAGCAGGGACAGCTTGGAGGACTACACCTTC TRBV28 NA TRBJ1-2 few 12
CSARVIGGNNIATNEKLFF TGCAGTGCTAGAGTAATTGGGGGGAATAATATTGCAACTAATGAAAAACTGTTTTTT TRBV20-1 NA TRBJ1-4 many 19
CATSRDGGDSNQPQHF TGTGCCACCAGCAGAGATGGGGGGGATAGCAATCAGCCCCAGCATTTT TRBV15 NA TRBJ1-5 many 16
CASSLSGSRYEQYF TGTGCCAGCAGCTTAAGCGGGAGTCGCTACGAGCAGTACTTC TRBV11-2 TRBD2 TRBJ2-7 few 14
CASSLVGGRPNEQFF TGTGCCAGCAGCTTGGTTGGGGGACGACCCAATGAGCAGTTCTTC TRBV5-4 NA TRBJ2-1 many 15
CASSLASGSYEQYF TGTGCCAGCAGCTTAGCTAGCGGGAGTTACGAGCAGTACTTC TRBV7-8 TRBD2 TRBJ2-7 NA 14
CASSITGTGNTGELFF TGTGCCAGCAGCATAACCGGGACAGGGAACACCGGGGAGCTGTTTTTT TRBV11-1 TRBD1 TRBJ2-2 many 16
CASSPQGRDLGTQYF TGTGCCAGCAGCCCCCAAGGACGGGACTTGGGTACGCAGTATTTT TRBV7-2 NA TRBJ2-3 many 15
CAWSNWRDRGRGNSPLHF TGTGCCTGGAGTAATTGGAGGGACAGGGGGCGCGGTAATTCACCCCTCCACTTT TRBV30 TRBD1 TRBJ1-6 NA 18
CASSLGGIGLYNEQFF TGTGCCAGCAGTTTAGGGGGGATCGGACTCTACAATGAGCAGTTCTTC TRBV28 NA TRBJ2-1 NA 16